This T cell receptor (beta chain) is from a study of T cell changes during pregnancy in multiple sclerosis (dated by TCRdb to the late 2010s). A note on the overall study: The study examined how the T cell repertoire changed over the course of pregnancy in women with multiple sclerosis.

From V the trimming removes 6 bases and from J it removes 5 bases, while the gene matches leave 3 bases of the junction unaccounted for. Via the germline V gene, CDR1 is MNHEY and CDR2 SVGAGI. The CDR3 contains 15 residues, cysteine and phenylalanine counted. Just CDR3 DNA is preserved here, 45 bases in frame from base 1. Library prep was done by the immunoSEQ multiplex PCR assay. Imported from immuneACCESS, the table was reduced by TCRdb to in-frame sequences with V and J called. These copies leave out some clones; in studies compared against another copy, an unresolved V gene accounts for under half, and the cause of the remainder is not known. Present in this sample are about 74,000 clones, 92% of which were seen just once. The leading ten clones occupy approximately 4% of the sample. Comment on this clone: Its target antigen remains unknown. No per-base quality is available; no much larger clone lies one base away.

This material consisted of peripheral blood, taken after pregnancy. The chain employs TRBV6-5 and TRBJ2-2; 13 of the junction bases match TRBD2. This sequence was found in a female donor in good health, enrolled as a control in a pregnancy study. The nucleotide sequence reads TGTGCCAGCAGCAAGGGACTAGCGGGGACCGGGGAGCTGTTTTTT. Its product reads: CASSKGLAGTGELFF.